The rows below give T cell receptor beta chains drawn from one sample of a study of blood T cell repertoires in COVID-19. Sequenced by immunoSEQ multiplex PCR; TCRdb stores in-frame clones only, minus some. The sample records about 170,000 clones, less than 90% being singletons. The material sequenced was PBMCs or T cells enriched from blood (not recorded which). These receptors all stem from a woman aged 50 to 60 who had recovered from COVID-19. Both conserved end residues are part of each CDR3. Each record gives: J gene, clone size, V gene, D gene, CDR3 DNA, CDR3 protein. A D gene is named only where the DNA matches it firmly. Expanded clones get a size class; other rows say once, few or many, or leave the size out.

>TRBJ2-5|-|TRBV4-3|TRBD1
TGCGCCAGCAGCCAAGGTACAGGGGGCCAAGAGACCCAGTACTTC
CASSQGTGGQETQYF
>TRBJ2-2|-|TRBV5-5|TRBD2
TGTGCCAGCAGCTTAACCGGGACTAGCGGGAGAGGGGAGCTGTTTTTT
CASSLTGTSGRGELFF
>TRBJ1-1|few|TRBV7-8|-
TGTGCCAGCAGCCGAGTCATGAGCGCTGAAGCTTTCTTT
CASSRVMSAEAFF
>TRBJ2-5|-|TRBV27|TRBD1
TGTGCCAGCAGGCCACGACAGGGATTTTTGGAGACCCAGTACTTC
CASRPRQGFLETQYF
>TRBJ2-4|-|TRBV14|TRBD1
TGTGCCAGCAGCCAAGGGACAGGGTTCGCCAAAAACATTCAGTACTTC
CASSQGTGFAKNIQYF
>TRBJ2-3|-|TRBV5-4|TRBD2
TGTGCCAGCAGCGGCGCGTCCGGACTAGCGGGGGGAGCAGATACGCAGTATTTT
CASSGASGLAGGADTQYF
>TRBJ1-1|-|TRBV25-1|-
TGTGCCAGCAGTGAATTTCGGGACACCGACACTGAAGCTTTCTTT
CASSEFRDTDTEAFF
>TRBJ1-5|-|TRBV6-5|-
TGTGCCAGCAGTTCCATAGGGGCGGGGGGCAATCAGCCCCAGCATTTT
CASSSIGAGGNQPQHF
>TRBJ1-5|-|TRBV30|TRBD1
TGTGCCTGGAGGGGACAGGGGGCCCCTCATCAGCCCCAGCATTTT
CAWRGQGAPHQPQHF
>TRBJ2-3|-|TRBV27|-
TGTGCCAGCAGTTTTTTAGCGGACGGTATTGCAGATACGCAGTATTTT
CASSFLADGIADTQYF
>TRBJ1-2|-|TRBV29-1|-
TGCAGCGTTGGGGGGGGATATGGCTACACCTTC
CSVGGGYGYTF
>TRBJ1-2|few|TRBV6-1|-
TGTGCCAGCAGTGAAGGGGCAACCTATGGCTACACCTTC
CASSEGATYGYTF
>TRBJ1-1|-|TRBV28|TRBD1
TGTGCCAGCACTTCCCAGGGGGGCACTGAAGCTTTCTTT
CASTSQGGTEAFF
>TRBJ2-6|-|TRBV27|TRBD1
TGTGCCAGCAGTTTATTCTACAGGGGAGCTGGGGCCAACGTCCTGACTTTC
CASSLFYRGAGANVLTF
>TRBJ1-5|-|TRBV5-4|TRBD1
TGTGCCAGCAGCTTGGCAATCTTGACCAGGGGGCCGAAGGGGCAGCCCCAGCATTTT
CASSLAILTRGPKGQPQHF
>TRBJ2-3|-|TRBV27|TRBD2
TGTGCCAGCAGTCGGTACCTAAAGCGGGGGACCACAGATACGCAGTATTTT
CASSRYLKRGTTDTQYF
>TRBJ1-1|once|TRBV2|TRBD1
TGTGCCATGACCGGGACAGGGCCTGAAGCTTTCTTT
CAMTGTGPEAFF
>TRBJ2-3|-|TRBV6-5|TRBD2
TGTGCCAGCAGGGCACTAGCGGCAGATACGCAGTATTTT
CASRALAADTQYF
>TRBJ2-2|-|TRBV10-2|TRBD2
TGCGCCAGCAGGCCACTAGCGGGAGAAACCGGGGAGCTGTTTTTT
CASRPLAGETGELFF
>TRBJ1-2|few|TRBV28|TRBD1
TGTGCCAGCAGGACAGGGTCCTATGGCTACACCTTC
CASRTGSYGYTF
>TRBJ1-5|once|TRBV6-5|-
TGTGCCAGCGAGCCAACCGGGGGCAATCAGCCCCAGCATTTT
CASEPTGGNQPQHF
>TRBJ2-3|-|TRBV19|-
TGTGCCAGTAGTATAGGGACCGGAGGAACATCGGATTTT
CASSIGTGGTSDF
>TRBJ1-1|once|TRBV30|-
TGTGCCTGGAACCGGTTGAACACTGAAGCTTTCTTT
CAWNRLNTEAFF
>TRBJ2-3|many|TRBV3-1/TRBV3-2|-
TGTGCCAGCAGCCAGGGGCCCCTCCCCACAGATACGCAGTATTTT
CASSQGPLPTDTQYF
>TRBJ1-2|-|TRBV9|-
TGTGCCAGCAGCATACAGGGAAACTATGGCTACACCTTC
CASSIQGNYGYTF
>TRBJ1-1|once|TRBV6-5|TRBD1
TGTGCCAGCAGAGTTGGGACAGGCAGGGCTGAAGCTTTCTTT
CASRVGTGRAEAFF
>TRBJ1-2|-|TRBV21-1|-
TGTGCCAGCAGCGTGACAGGGCCTGACTATGGCTACACCTTC
CASSVTGPDYGYTF
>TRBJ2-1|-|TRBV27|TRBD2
TGTGCCAGCAGAAGACTAGCGGGGGCACCCAACAATGAGCAGTTCTTC
CASRRLAGAPNNEQFF
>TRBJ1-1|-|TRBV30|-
TGTGCCTGGAGTGTTATGGACAGATTGAACACTGAAGCTTTCTTT
CAWSVMDRLNTEAFF
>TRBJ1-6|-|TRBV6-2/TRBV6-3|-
TGTGCCAGCAGTTCCTTATATTCACCCCTCCACTTT
CASSSLYSPLHF
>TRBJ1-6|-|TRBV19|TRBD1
TGTGCCAGTAGTCCCGGGACAGGGAGCTCCTATAATTCACCCCTCCACTTT
CASSPGTGSSYNSPLHF
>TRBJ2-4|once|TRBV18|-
TGTGCCAGCTCACCGCAGGCCTCCGTAGCCAAAAACATTCAGTACTTC
CASSPQASVAKNIQYF
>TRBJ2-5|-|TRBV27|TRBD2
TGTGCCAGCAGACCTCGGGGGGGGTTCCAAGAGACCCAGTACTTC
CASRPRGGFQETQYF
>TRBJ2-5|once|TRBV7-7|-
TGTGCTAGCAGCCGTTCAGGGGCTATTGCGCAAGAGACCCAGTACTTC
CASSRSGAIAQETQYF
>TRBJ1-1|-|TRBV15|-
TGTGCCACCAGCAGAGTTACCGGGGGCACTGAAGCTTTCTTT
CATSRVTGGTEAFF
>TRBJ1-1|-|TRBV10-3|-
TGTGCCATCTGGGGGGGAAACACTGAAGCTTTCTTT
CAIWGGNTEAFF
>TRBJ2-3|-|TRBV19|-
TGTGCCAGCCGGAGGACCGACCAATTCGCGCAGTATTTT
CASRRTDQFAQYF
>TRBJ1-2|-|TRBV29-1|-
TGCAGCGGACTCGGGGGGAGCTATGGCTACACCTTC
CSGLGGSYGYTF
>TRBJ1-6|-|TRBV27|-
TGTGCCAGCGCCCCGCAGCTCAGGCATAATTCACCCCTCCACTTT
CASAPQLRHNSPLHF
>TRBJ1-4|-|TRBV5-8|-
TGTGCCAGCAGCTTTGGCGGGACCGCTAATGAAAAACTGTTTTTT
CASSFGGTANEKLFF
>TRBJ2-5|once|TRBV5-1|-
TGCGCCAGCAGCTTTAGGGGGACTATAAGCCAAGAGACCCAGTACTTC
CASSFRGTISQETQYF
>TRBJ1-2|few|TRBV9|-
TGTGCCAGCAGCGGGCAGAATTATGGCTACACCTTC
CASSGQNYGYTF
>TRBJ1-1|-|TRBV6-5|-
TGTGCCAGCACAGGGTTGAACACTGAAGCTTTCTTT
CASTGLNTEAFF
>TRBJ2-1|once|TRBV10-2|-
TGCGCCAGCCCCCCCGAGACGCGGGCAGCGAATGAGCAGTTCTTC
CASPPETRAANEQFF
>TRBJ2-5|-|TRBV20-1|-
TGCAGTGCTAGTCTAGCCCAAGAGACCCAGTACTTC
CSASLAQETQYF
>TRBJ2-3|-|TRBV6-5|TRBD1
TGTGCCAGCAGGGACAGGACAGGGGCGTATGATACGCAGTATTTT
CASRDRTGAYDTQYF
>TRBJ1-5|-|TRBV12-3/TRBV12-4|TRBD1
TGTGCCAGCACAAGGACAGGAAAGCAGCCCCAGCATTTT
CASTRTGKQPQHF
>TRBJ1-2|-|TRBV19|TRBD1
TGTGCCACCCGACAGGGGGCGGGCTATGGCTACACCTTC
CATRQGAGYGYTF
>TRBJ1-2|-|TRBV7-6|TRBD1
TGTGCCAGCAGCCCCTCCCCCGGGACAGGGGAGTATGGCTACACCTTC
CASSPSPGTGEYGYTF
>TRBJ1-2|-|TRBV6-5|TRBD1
TGTGCCAGCAGTTTCGGACAGGGGAATTATGGCTACACCTTC
CASSFGQGNYGYTF
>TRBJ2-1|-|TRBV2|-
TGTGCCAGCAGGGCACAACCAAACTCCTACAATGAGCAGTTCTTC
CASRAQPNSYNEQFF
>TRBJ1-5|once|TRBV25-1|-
TGTGCCAGCAGTGAATCTTCAGGGCGACAGCCCCAGCATTTT
CASSESSGRQPQHF
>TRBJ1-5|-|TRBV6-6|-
TGTGCCAGCAGAACCGACTCGGGGGTCGGTCAGCCCCAGCATTTT
CASRTDSGVGQPQHF
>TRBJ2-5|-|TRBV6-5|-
TGTGCCAGCAGCCCAGCCGTCAGCGCGCAAGAGACCCAGTACTTC
CASSPAVSAQETQYF
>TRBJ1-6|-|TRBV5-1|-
TGCGCCAGCAGCTTGGCCTCGGCGGGTAATAATTCACCCCTCCACTTT
CASSLASAGNNSPLHF
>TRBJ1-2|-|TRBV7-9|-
TGTGCCAGCAGCAGCTACCAGGGCGGTGGCTACACCTTC
CASSSYQGGGYTF
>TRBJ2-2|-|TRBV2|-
TGTGCCAGCAGCCGGACAGCGAACACCGGGGAGCTGTTTTTT
CASSRTANTGELFF
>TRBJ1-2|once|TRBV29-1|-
TGCAGCGTGAGGACATCAAATGGCTACACCTTC
CSVRTSNGYTF
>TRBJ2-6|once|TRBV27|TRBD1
TGTGCCAGCAGTCCGTACGGACAGGTCTTTGCCTCTGGGGCCAACGTCCTGACTTTC
CASSPYGQVFASGANVLTF